These 21 T cell receptor beta chains came from one sample sequenced in a study of cytomegalovirus exposure and HLA in healthy donors. The table came from immunoSEQ multiplex PCR; TCRdb's copy has only in-frame clones and leaves some out. The sample has 55,000 to 70,000 clones, around nine tenths seen once. The sample was PBMCs. The source of these receptors is a woman in her thirties in good health and CMV-seronegative.

V and J are TRBV5-1 and TRBJ2-1, with D possibly TRBD1 on 6 matching bases. Trimming shortened V by 4 bases and J by 7 bases, and 12 bases separated the two germline ends. Germline CDR1 SGHRS, CDR2 YFSETQ. The CDR3 is 13 residues long. The CDR3 coding sequence is TGCGCCAGCAGCCCACAGGGTGTAAATGAGCAGTTCTTC. Encoded protein: CASSPQGVNEQFF.

The rearrangement uses TRBV15 and TRBJ2-1; 8 bases align to TRBD2. V lost 0 bases and J lost 0; bases outside the gene matches: 7. This CDR3 spans 18 amino acids. Germline V CDR1 and CDR2: LNHNV, YYDKDF (reference sequence). The CDR3 DNA is TGTGCCACCAGCAGAGATTCCCTAGCGGGCTTCTCCTACAATGAGCAGTTCTTC. This translates into CATSRDSLAGFSYNEQFF. The variable domain in full, completed from reference TRBV15 and TRBJ2-1, reads DAMVIQNPRYQVTQFGKPVTLSCSQTLNHNVMYWYQQKSSQAPKLLFHYYDKDFNNEADTPDNFQSRRPNTSFCFLDIRSPGLGDTAMYLCATSRDSLAGFSYNEQFFGPGTRLTVL.

The genes are TRBV5-1 and TRBJ2-2, with 7 nucleotides matching TRBD2. Unmatched junction bases numbered 3, after V lost 0 bases and J lost 1 base. Per the germline V gene, CDR1 is SGHRS and CDR2 is YFSETQ. The CDR3 spans 16 residues. CDR3 region: CASSLDASGNTGELFF. CDR3 bases: TGCGCCAGCAGCTTGGACGCTAGCGGGAACACCGGGGAGCTGTTTTTT.

A remark on this clone: At one end, the junction sequence differs from germline, possibly due to a read error. This rearrangement joins TRBV18 to TRBJ2-1; tentative D call: TRBD2 (5 bases). Germline V gene data show CDR1 as KGHSH and CDR2 as LQKENI. The CDR3 is 15 residues long. As DNA, the CDR3 is TGTGCCAGCACACCCGGGGAGACAACCTACAATGAGCAGTTCTTC. Its protein is CASTPGETTYNEQFF.

The chain's CDR3 is CASSLGTGGTMNTEAFF. CDR3 DNA: TGTGCCAGCAGCTTAGGGACAGGGGGCACCATGAACACTGAAGCTTTCTTT. The V gene is TRBV7-9, the J gene TRBJ1-1; 11 bases align to TRBD1. The CDR3 sequence is 17 residues long. The V segment lost 1 base and the J segment 0 bases; nucleotides outside the gene matches: 4. Germline V gives CDR1 SEHNR, CDR2 FQNEAQ (reference sequence).

The gene calls are TRBV18 and TRBJ2-6; the D gene is possibly TRBD2 (5 bases). The ends were cut back, 0 bases at V and 1 base at J, with 16 bases in the middle. This CDR3 has 19 amino acids. The V gene's germline CDR1 is KGHSH and CDR2 LQKENI. CDR3 sequence: CASSPPNGKDGSGANVLTF. The CDR3, as DNA: TGTGCCAGCTCACCACCAAACGGGAAAGATGGTTCTGGGGCCAACGTCCTGACTTTC.

The gene calls are TRBV9 and TRBJ1-2, with TRBD1 as a possible D gene (5 bases). Deletions cut 4 bases from V and 7 bases from J, with 14 bases between. Germline V gene data show CDR1 as SGDLS and CDR2 as YYNGEE. This CDR3 contains 13 residues. CDR3 residues: CASSSEMGGGYTF. DNA for the CDR3: TGTGCCAGCAGCTCGGAAATGGGGGGTGGCTACACCTTC.

The sample holds one count of this clone. This chain uses TRBV5-4 with TRBJ2-5; D is perhaps TRBD2 (6 bases). The CDR3 covers 14 residues. Germline V gene lookup returns CDR1 SGHNT and CDR2 YYREEE (reference sequence). V lost 5 bases, J lost 5 bases, and 16 bases lay in between. The CDR3 here is CASSLAGGWETQYF. In DNA form, the CDR3 reads TGTGCCAGCAGTCTTGCCGGAGGGTGGGAGACCCAGTACTTC. The full variable domain, completed using reference TRBV5-4 and TRBJ2-5, is ETGVTQSPTHLIKTRGQQVTLRCSSQSGHNTVSWYQQALGQGPQFIFQYYREEENGRGNFPPRFSGLQFPNYSSELNVNALELDDSALYLCASSLAGGWETQYFGPGTRLLVL.

The gene calls are TRBV6-1 and TRBJ2-7, with 8 bases aligning to TRBD1. Germline CDR1 MNHNS, CDR2 SASEGT. With V trimmed by 4 bases and J by 1 base, 6 bases remained unmatched. CDR3 size: 15 residues. The CDR3 spells CASSGSTGGSYEQYF. Here the CDR3 DNA reads TGTGCCAGCAGTGGAAGTACAGGGGGGTCCTACGAGCAGTACTTC.

V gene TRBV28 combines with J gene TRBJ2-3; TRBD2 is a possible D gene (6 bases). The V gene lost 6 bases and the J gene lost 4 bases, with 23 bases spanning the gap. Germline loops: CDR1 MDHEN, CDR2 SYDVKM. CDR3 length: 17 residues. In DNA, the CDR3 is TGTGCCAGCAGCAGGAGACCCAGGTCGGGAGCGCCAGATACGCAGTATTTT. As protein: CASSRRPRSGAPDTQYF. The full variable domain, with the rest looked up from reference TRBV28 and TRBJ2-3, is DVKVTQSSRYLVKRTGEKVFLECVQDMDHENMFWYRQDPGLGLRLIYFSYDVKMKEKGDIPEGYSVSREKKERFSLILESASTNQTSMYLCASSRRPRSGAPDTQYFGPGTRLTVL.

In DNA, the CDR3 is TGTGCCAGCAGCTTAGATGCCAGGGGCGAGACCCAGTACTTC. It encodes CASSLDARGETQYF. The chain is built from TRBV7-8 and TRBJ2-5; D is possibly TRBD1 (6 bases). The germline CDR1 and CDR2 sequences are SGHVS and FQNEAQ. The CDR3 is made up of 14 amino acids. The V end lost 1 base, the J end lost 5 bases, and 11 bases lay between the germline ends.

This clone appeared once. The CDR3 DNA sequence: TGTGCCAGCAGGGGACGGGGGGCAGGCAGGCTGGAAGCTTTCTTT. Encoded protein: CASRGRGAGRLEAFF. The rearrangement uses TRBV6-5 and TRBJ1-1, with a tentative D call TRBD1 (6 bases). V was pared by 6 bases and J by 8 bases, with 22 bases between. The CDR3 consists of 15 residues. Germline V gene sequence: CDR1 MNHEY, CDR2 SVGAGI.

This chain links TRBV7-6 with TRBJ2-3; D is uncertain. The CDR3 has 13 amino acids. Germline lookup yields CDR1 SGHVS and CDR2 FNYEAQ. Trimming removed 2 bases at V and 4 bases at J, with 7 bases between. The CDR3: CASSLSTADTQYF. CDR3 sequence (DNA): TGTGCCAGCAGCTTATCTACTGCAGATACGCAGTATTTT.

This clone was seen just once. This rearrangement joins TRBV29-1 to TRBJ2-7; D is unresolved. This CDR3 is built from 13 residues. Germline-derived CDR1 and CDR2 are SQVTM and ANQGSEA. With 1 base removed from V and 2 bases from J, the gap between germline ends came to 9 bases. The CDR3 sequence is CSVEGTVPYEQYF. The CDR3 nucleotides are TGCAGCGTTGAAGGTACGGTTCCCTACGAGCAGTACTTC.

This rearrangement joins TRBV28 to TRBJ2-7, with TRBD1 matching 10 bases. Germline V CDR1 and CDR2: MDHEN, SYDVKM. The CDR3 loop spans 14 amino acids. Unmatched junction bases numbered 5, after V lost 5 bases and J lost 4 bases. The CDR3 reads CASSGTGVGYEQYF. DNA of the CDR3: TGTGCCAGCAGTGGGACAGGGGTTGGGTACGAGCAGTACTTC.

This clone occurred once. The chain employs TRBV28 and TRBJ1-2; D possibly corresponds to TRBD1 (5 bases). V lost 5 bases, J lost 2 bases, and 9 bases lay in between. The CDR3 covers 13 residues. Germline V gives CDR1 MDHEN, CDR2 SYDVKM. CDR3 nucleotide sequence: TGTGCCAGCAGTCACCAGGGAAACTATGGCTACACCTTC. It codes for CASSHQGNYGYTF.

This clone has only a few counts. CDR3 region: CASSPYTDRESTIYF. CDR3 nucleotides: TGTGCCAGCTCACCTTATACGGACAGGGAGAGCACCATATATTTT. This rearrangement joins TRBV18 to TRBJ1-3; 8 nucleotides agree with TRBD1. This CDR3 has 15 residues. The germline V gene has CDR1 KGHSH and CDR2 LQKENI. Germline trimming cut 3 bases from V and 9 bases from J; bases unmatched to any gene: 10.

This sequence joins TRBV18 and TRBJ2-1, with D possibly being TRBD1 (6 bases). The CDR3 is 16 residues long. V dropped 1 base and J dropped 9 bases, with 19 bases sitting between them. Germline V CDR1 and CDR2: KGHSH, LQKENI. CDR3 loop: CASSPRQVSSSAEQFF. The CDR3 nucleotides are TGTGCCAGCTCACCACGACAGGTCAGCTCCTCGGCTGAGCAGTTCTTC. Filled out from reference TRBV18 and TRBJ2-1, the complete variable domain reads NAGVMQNPRHLVRRRGQEARLRCSPMKGHSHVYWYRQLPEEGLKFMVYLQKENIIDESGMPKERFSAEFPKEGPSILRIQQVVRGDSAAYFCASSPRQVSSSAEQFFGPGTRLTVL.

The chain combines TRBV5-5 with TRBJ2-1; TRBD2 aligns across 8 bases. The CDR3 is made up of 14 amino acids. Germline CDR1 is SGHKS and CDR2 is YYEKEE (reference sequence). The V and J ends lost 4 bases and 9 bases, in that order; junction bases with no gene match: 9. In nucleotides, the CDR3 is TGTGCCAGCAGCCTCCGCCCGGGGGGGGGTGAGCAGTTCTTC. Translating gives CASSLRPGGGEQFF.

The chain couples TRBV27 to TRBJ2-3; the match to TRBD2 covers 9 bases. The CDR3 sequence is 18 residues long. J gave up 5 bases and V 1 base, and 13 bases lay outside the gene matches. Germline V gives CDR1 MNHEY, CDR2 SMNVEV (reference sequence). The CDR3 nucleotides read TGTGCCAGCAGTTTATTGGGGGGGGTAGCGGGAGTGATAGATACGCAGTATTTT. It yields the protein CASSLLGGVAGVIDTQYF.

DNA of the CDR3: TGTGCCAGCAGCCGCGGACAGGGGAGGAATGAGCAGTTCTTC. Translated, it gives CASSRGQGRNEQFF. This rearrangement joins TRBV7-3 to TRBJ2-1; 9 nucleotides line up with TRBD1. Trimming removed 5 bases from V and 7 bases from J; junction bases left unmatched: 6. CDR1 is SGHTA and CDR2 is FQGTGA in the germline V gene. CDR3 size: 14 residues.